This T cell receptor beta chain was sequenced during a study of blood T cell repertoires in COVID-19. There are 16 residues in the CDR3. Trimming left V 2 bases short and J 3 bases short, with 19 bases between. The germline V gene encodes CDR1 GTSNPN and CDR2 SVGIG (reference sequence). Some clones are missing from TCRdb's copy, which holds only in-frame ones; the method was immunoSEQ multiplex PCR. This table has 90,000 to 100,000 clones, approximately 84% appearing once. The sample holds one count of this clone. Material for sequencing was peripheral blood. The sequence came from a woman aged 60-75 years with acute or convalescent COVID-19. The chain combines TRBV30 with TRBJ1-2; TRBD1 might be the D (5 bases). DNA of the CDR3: TGTGCCTGGAGTCCGACACAAGGCAGGGTGGACTATGGCTACACCTTC. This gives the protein CAWSPTQGRVDYGYTF. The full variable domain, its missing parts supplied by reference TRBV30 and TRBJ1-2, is SQTIHQWPATLVQPVGSPLSLECTVEGTSNPNLYWYRQAAGRGLQLLFYSVGIGQISSEVPQNLSASRPQDRQFILSSKKLLLSDSGFYLCAWSPTQGRVDYGYTFGSGTRLTVV.